This TCR beta chain comes out of a study of CD8 T cells in Susac syndrome (dated by TCRdb to between 2018 and 2020). At the level of the whole study: Among the Susac syndrome patients who were sequenced, clinically active disease was present in 5 or 6 and clinical remission was observed in under ten. At blood withdrawal, Susac syndrome patients were therapy-naive, treated with corticosteroids (with IVIg additionally given to some), or treated with IVIg alone. Whether CD8+ T cell activation and differentiation in Susac syndrome was antigen driven was tested using repertoire sequencing. Clonality of the CD8+ T cell repertoire was compared between roughly eleven healthy donors, about 14 Susac syndrome patients and roughly 16 multiple sclerosis patients.

General study outcomes and caveats: Clonal expansion was observed in Susac syndrome CD8+ repertoires, with the highest expansion in CD8+ TEMRA cells and greater expansion in clinically active than in remitting patients. Approximately 15 Susac-specific public clones were identified in the total CD8+ repertoire, and about 5 Susac-specific public clones were identified in the CD8+ TEMRA repertoire. The number of individuals in the TCR sequencing and HLA analysis was acknowledged as relatively small.

The sample holds a few counts of this clonotype. What antigen it recognizes has not been identified. Per-nucleotide qualities are absent, and no much larger clonotype sits a single base away. RNA was extracted using the RNeasy kit, and about 0.45 to 1 ug of the RNA was reverse transcribed with random hexamers. TCR beta CDR3 regions were amplified with the immunoSEQ multiplex PCR assay covering 54 Vbeta and 13 Jbeta segments. PCR amplification bias was corrected using a synthetic template baseline for primer optimization and computational correction. Turning to the authors' computational methods: Reads were annotated to V, D and J genes per IMGT and analyzed with immunoSEQ Analyzer, keeping only productive sequences. To calculate clonality, Shannon entropy was normalized by log2 of the number of productive unique sequences and then subtracted from one. For each patient and control, public and private clones were evaluated among the 100 most prevalent clones. Clones were defined as Susac-specific when absent from the healthy and MS cohorts, from some 1,100 published viral clones and from other ImmuneACCESS disease sequences. The public reads were run again by TCRdb, first through fastp at Q25 and then through MiXCR, and only productive beta chains were kept. When rows share a CDR3 protein, they turn into one entry using the most common DNA and genes. What appears here as the V and J calls and clone size reflects TCRdb's work, not the paper's. This sample holds 95,000 to 150,000 distinct CDR3 sequences; roughly 94% were observed only once. The ten largest make up around 0.27% of the sample.

High-throughput TCR beta sequencing profiled peripheral blood CD8+ and CD4+ T cells from healthy donors, Susac syndrome patients and multiple sclerosis patients. Recently defined diagnostic criteria for definite or probable disease were met by the Susac syndrome patients. Bulk CD8+ and CD4+ T cells were purified magnetically by negative isolation, whereas CD8+ TEMRA cells were enriched by FACS. Blood was drawn into EDTA tubes, processed within 24 hours, and PBMCs were isolated by density gradient centrifugation. PBMCs intended for TCR sequencing were frozen in liquid nitrogen and were later thawed in a 37 degrees C water bath. The sorted or isolated CD4+, CD8+ and CD8+ TEMRA cells had a purity of 90% or higher. Cut back by 0 bases and 8 bases, the V and J ends lie 2 bases apart. The CDR3 holds 11 amino acids from the cysteine to the phenylalanine. Only the CDR3 region is kept as DNA, spanning 33 bases read in frame from base 1. The germline V gene specifies SGDLS as CDR1 and YYNGEE as CDR2.

The chain joins TRBV9 to TRBJ2-2; the D gene remains uncertain. The sample consisted of CD8+ T cells from PBMCs. This sequence originates from a human donor with Susac syndrome. The DNA reads TGTGCCAGCAGCGTAGGTGGGGAGCTGTTTTTT. This encodes CASSVGGELFF.